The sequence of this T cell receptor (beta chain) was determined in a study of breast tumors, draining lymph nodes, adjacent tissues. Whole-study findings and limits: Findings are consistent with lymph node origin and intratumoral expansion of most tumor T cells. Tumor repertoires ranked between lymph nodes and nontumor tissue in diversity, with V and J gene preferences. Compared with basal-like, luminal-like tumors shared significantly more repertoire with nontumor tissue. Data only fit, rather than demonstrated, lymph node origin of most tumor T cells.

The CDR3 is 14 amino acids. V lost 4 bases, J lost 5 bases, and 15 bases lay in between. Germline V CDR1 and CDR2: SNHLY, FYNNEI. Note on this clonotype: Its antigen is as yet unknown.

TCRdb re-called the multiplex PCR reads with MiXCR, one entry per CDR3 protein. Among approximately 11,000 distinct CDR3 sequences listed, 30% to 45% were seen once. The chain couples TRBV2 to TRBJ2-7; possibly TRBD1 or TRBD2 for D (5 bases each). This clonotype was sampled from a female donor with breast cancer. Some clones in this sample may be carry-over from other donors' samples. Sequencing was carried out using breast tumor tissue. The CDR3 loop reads CASSVRGVLNEQYF. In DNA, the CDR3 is TGTGCCAGCAGTGTACGGGGCGTCCTAAACGAGCAGTACTTC.